The clone carrying this TCR beta chain was seen more than once but under ten times. As yet, its antigen is unknown. Unique molecular identifiers tagged individual cDNA molecules. MiXCR, applied by TCRdb to the 5' RACE reads, yields one record per CDR3 protein. The sample comprises approximately 76,000 distinct CDR3 sequences, about 11% of which are singletons, and roughly 4.7% rests with the top ten. The sample belongs to a study of early T cells in non-severe SARS-CoV-2 infection. Overall study context: Sequencing was performed on bulk RNA from unsorted whole blood, leaving chains unpaired. Findings and limits, study-wide: Comparison of clonotypes with VDJdb favored anti-spike CD8 responses while missing private and CD4 specificities.

The V end was cut by 6 bases, the J end by 12 bases, with 20 bases between. Per germline, CDR1 MNHEY and CDR2 SVGEGT. CDR3 length: 13 amino acids. The TCR originated in an adult who was a healthcare worker with PCR-confirmed SARS-CoV-2 infection or an uninfected control (not recorded which). Sequenced: whole blood. The genes are TRBV6-2 or TRBV6-3 and TRBJ1-1; D might be TRBD1 (5 bases). The CDR3 sequence: CASSQRTGGETFF. The CDR3 region has the DNA TGTGCCAGCAGCCAACGGACGGGGGGAGAAACTTTCTTT.